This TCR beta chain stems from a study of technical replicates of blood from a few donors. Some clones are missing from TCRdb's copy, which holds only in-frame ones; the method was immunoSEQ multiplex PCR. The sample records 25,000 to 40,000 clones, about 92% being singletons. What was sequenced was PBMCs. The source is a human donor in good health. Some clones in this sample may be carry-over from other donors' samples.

In DNA form, the CDR3 reads TGCAGCGCCCGACAGGGGTTGAACACTGAAGCTTTCTTT. Protein sequence: CSARQGLNTEAFF. The chain couples TRBV29-1 to TRBJ1-1; 8 nucleotides match TRBD1. From germline, CDR1 is SQVTM and CDR2 ANQGSEA. This CDR3 spans 13 amino acids. With V trimmed by 7 bases and J by 0 bases, 4 bases remained unmatched.